These T cell receptor beta chains were read from a single sample in a study of blood T cell repertoires in COVID-19. The table came from immunoSEQ multiplex PCR; TCRdb's copy has only in-frame clones and leaves some out. The sample records about 300,000 clones, about nine tenths being singletons. Sequencing was performed on peripheral blood. These receptors were obtained from a man aged 18 to 30 with active or convalescent COVID-19. The CDR3 runs from the conserved cysteine through the conserved F or W. Fields, in order: J gene, D gene, clone size, V gene, CDR3 protein, CDR3 DNA. D genes are given only for firm matches. A row's size may be missing; if present it is once, few, many or a size class.

TRBJ1-4 | NA | once | TRBV15 | CATSRDREGMDEKLFF | TGTGCCACCAGCAGAGATCGGGAGGGAATGGATGAAAAACTGTTTTTT
TRBJ2-4 | TRBD2 | NA | TRBV28 | CASSSTSGIDIQYF | TGTGCCAGCAGTTCGACTAGCGGGATAGACATTCAGTACTTC
TRBJ2-3 | TRBD2 | NA | TRBV3-1/TRBV3-2 | CASSPPGLAGGLGTDTQYF | TGTGCCAGCAGCCCACCTGGACTAGCGGGGGGGCTTGGCACAGATACGCAGTATTTT
TRBJ1-4 | TRBD1 | few | TRBV27 | CASSPLVTGGGEKLFF | TGTGCCAGCAGTCCCCTCGTAACAGGGGGTGGCGAAAAACTGTTTTTT
TRBJ2-3 | NA | NA | TRBV9 | CASSVVSGASTDTQYF | TGTGCCAGCAGCGTAGTATCAGGGGCCAGCACAGATACGCAGTATTTT
TRBJ2-7 | NA | NA | TRBV10-3 | CAISGSGSSYEQYF | TGTGCCATCAGTGGGTCGGGGAGCTCCTACGAGCAGTACTTC
TRBJ1-1 | NA | NA | TRBV6-1 | CASSEAFRGTEAFF | TGTGCCAGCAGTGAAGCTTTTAGGGGCACTGAAGCTTTCTTT
TRBJ2-1 | TRBD2 | NA | TRBV9 | CASSVTSGEQFF | TGTGCCAGCAGCGTGACTAGCGGTGAGCAGTTCTTC
TRBJ1-3 | NA | NA | TRBV7-2 | CASSRTVAGNTIYF | TGTGCCAGCAGCCGGACAGTCGCTGGAAACACCATATATTTT
TRBJ1-6 | TRBD1 | NA | TRBV19 | CASTDRTGGNSPLHF | TGTGCCAGTACCGACAGAACAGGGGGCAATTCACCCCTCCACTTT
TRBJ2-5 | TRBD2 | NA | TRBV19 | CASRRTSGGVETQYF | TGTGCCAGTAGACGTACTAGCGGGGGAGTGGAGACCCAGTACTTC
TRBJ1-5 | NA | NA | TRBV19 | CASRGQVNQPQHF | TGTGCCAGTAGGGGACAAGTTAATCAGCCCCAGCATTTT
TRBJ1-1 | NA | NA | TRBV27 | CASSSAGMAFF | TGTGCCAGCAGTTCCGCCGGTATGGCTTTCTTT
TRBJ1-1 | TRBD1 | NA | TRBV2 | CASSGGQQKGNTEAFF | TGTGCCAGCAGTGGGGGACAGCAAAAAGGTAACACTGAAGCTTTCTTT
TRBJ2-4 | TRBD1 | NA | TRBV5-1 | CASSLETGVNIQYF | TGCGCCAGCAGCCTCGAGACAGGGGTAAACATTCAGTACTTC
TRBJ2-2 | TRBD1 | NA | TRBV5-1 | CASSSRQGNTGELFF | TGCGCCAGCAGCTCCCGACAGGGAAACACCGGGGAGCTGTTTTTT
TRBJ2-1 | NA | once | TRBV29-1 | CSVEKKGGAYNEQFF | TGCAGCGTTGAAAAAAAAGGAGGAGCCTACAATGAGCAGTTCTTC
TRBJ1-1 | TRBD1 | NA | TRBV6-4 | CASSDYPRGTEAFF | TGTGCCAGCAGTGACTACCCCAGGGGGACTGAAGCTTTCTTT
TRBJ2-5 | TRBD1 | NA | TRBV5-1 | CASSQGQEEETQYF | TGCGCCAGCAGCCAGGGACAGGAGGAAGAGACCCAGTACTTC
TRBJ1-5 | TRBD1 | NA | TRBV10-2 | CASRPDRASNQPQHF | TGCGCCAGCAGGCCCGACAGGGCGAGCAATCAGCCCCAGCATTTT
TRBJ1-1 | TRBD1 | NA | TRBV7-9 | CASTPQGLNTEAFF | TGTGCCAGCACCCCACAGGGGTTGAACACTGAAGCTTTCTTT
TRBJ2-2 | NA | NA | TRBV7-9 | CASSPGTGELFF | TGTGCCAGCAGCCCAGGGACCGGGGAGCTGTTTTTT
TRBJ2-1 | NA | NA | TRBV7-8 | CASSPPGGREQFF | TGTGCCAGCAGCCCCCCCGGGGGGCGGGAGCAGTTCTTC
TRBJ1-1 | NA | NA | TRBV19 | CASQTGMNTEAFF | TGTGCCAGTCAGACCGGGATGAACACTGAAGCTTTCTTT
TRBJ2-2 | NA | once | TRBV3-1/TRBV3-2 | CASSQGTGITGELFF | TGTGCCAGCAGCCAAGGGACTGGAATCACCGGGGAGCTGTTTTTT
TRBJ2-7 | NA | NA | TRBV7-9 | CASNGLAEYEQYF | TGTGCCAGCAACGGTCTAGCAGAATACGAGCAGTACTTC
TRBJ1-6 | NA | NA | TRBV9 | CASGSPLHF | TGTGCCAGCGGCTCACCCCTCCACTTT
TRBJ2-3 | NA | NA | TRBV12-3/TRBV12-4 | CASSRTSTDTQYF | TGTGCCAGCAGCCGTACTAGCACAGATACGCAGTATTTT
TRBJ2-7 | NA | NA | TRBV14 | CASSQDLWGSGSSYEQYF | TGTGCCAGCAGCCAAGATCTTTGGGGTAGCGGTAGCTCCTACGAGCAGTACTTC
TRBJ1-5 | NA | NA | TRBV19 | CANRLRDIGRNQPQHF | TGTGCCAATAGACTCCGGGACATCGGGAGGAATCAGCCCCAGCATTTT
TRBJ2-5 | TRBD2 | NA | TRBV7-9 | CASSLAGGRLKTQYF | TGTGCCAGCAGCTTAGCGGGAGGGCGATTGAAGACCCAGTACTTC
TRBJ2-5 | TRBD2 | NA | TRBV11-2 | CASRKLAGGPGQETQYF | TGTGCCAGCAGAAAATTAGCGGGAGGGCCAGGGCAAGAGACCCAGTACTTC
TRBJ2-4 | TRBD1 | NA | TRBV4-1 | CASSQTTGSQNIQYF | TGCGCCAGCAGCCAGACGACAGGGTCCCAAAACATTCAGTACTTC
TRBJ1-2 | NA | NA | TRBV6-4 | CASSDSAQDDGYTF | TGTGCCAGCAGTGACTCCGCACAGGACGATGGCTACACCTTC
TRBJ1-2 | NA | NA | TRBV6-5 | CASSYSTGGSGYTF | TGTGCCAGCAGTTACTCGACGGGAGGTTCTGGCTACACCTTC
TRBJ2-1 | NA | NA | TRBV2 | CASKEAEAYNEQFF | TGTGCCAGCAAGGAAGCGGAGGCCTACAATGAGCAGTTCTTC